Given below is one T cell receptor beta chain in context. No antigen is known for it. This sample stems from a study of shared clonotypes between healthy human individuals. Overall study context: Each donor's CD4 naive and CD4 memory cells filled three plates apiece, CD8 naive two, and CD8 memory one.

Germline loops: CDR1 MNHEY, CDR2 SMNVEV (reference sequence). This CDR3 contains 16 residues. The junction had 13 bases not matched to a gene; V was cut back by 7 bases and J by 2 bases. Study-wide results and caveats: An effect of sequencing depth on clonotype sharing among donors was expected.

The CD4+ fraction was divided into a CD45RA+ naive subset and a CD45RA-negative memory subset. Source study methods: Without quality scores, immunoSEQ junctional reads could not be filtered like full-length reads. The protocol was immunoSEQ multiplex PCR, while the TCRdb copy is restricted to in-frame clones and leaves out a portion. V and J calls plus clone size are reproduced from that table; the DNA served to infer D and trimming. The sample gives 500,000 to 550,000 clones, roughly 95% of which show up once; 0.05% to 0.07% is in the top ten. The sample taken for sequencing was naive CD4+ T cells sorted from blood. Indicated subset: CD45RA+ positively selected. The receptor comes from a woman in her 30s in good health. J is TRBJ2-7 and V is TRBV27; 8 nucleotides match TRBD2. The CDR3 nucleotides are TGTGCCAGCACCGGGGGGGGCCACAGCGCACCCTACGAGCAGTACTTC. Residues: CASTGGGHSAPYEQYF.